The 30 T cell receptor beta chains below come from one sample, sequenced in a study of beta chain features in type 1 diabetes. Expressed TCRB transcripts were sequenced, since all the RNA that had been isolated was reverse transcribed. Assay used: immunoSEQ multiplex PCR; TCRdb lists only in-frame clones, some missing. The sample has about 240,000 clones, 25% to 30% seen once. Sequenced: central memory CD4+ T cells from blood. The receptors were gathered from a young man in good health.

This chain connects TRBV30 to TRBJ2-2; the match to TRBD2 covers 10 bases. CDR3 length: 13 amino acids. The germline gives CDR1 GTSNPN, CDR2 SVGIG (reference sequence). Trimming took 8 bases from V and 4 from J; bases not matched to a gene: 4. CDR3 region: CARSGGPTGELFF. The CDR3 DNA reads as TGTGCCCGTAGCGGGGGGCCCACCGGGGAGCTGTTTTTT.

The V call is TRBV6-1, the J call TRBJ2-1, with 7 bases lining up with TRBD1. Germline V gives CDR1 MNHNS, CDR2 SASEGT. V trimming: 1 base; J trimming: 3 bases; junction bases outside the gene matches: 3. The CDR3 covers 15 residues. The CDR3 DNA sequence: TGTGCCAGCAGTGAAGTGGGACAGTTCTACAATGAGCAGTTCTTC. Encoded protein: CASSEVGQFYNEQFF.

The chain employs TRBV20-1 and TRBJ2-1; D unclear. This CDR3 comprises 11 residues. V was pared by 4 bases and J by 5 bases, with 6 bases between. The germline V gene has CDR1 DFQATT and CDR2 SNEGSKA (reference sequence). The CDR3 DNA reads TGCAGTGCTATGTCCAACAATGAGCAGTTCTTC. Translation: CSAMSNNEQFF.

This clone was recorded a few times. This chain joins TRBV29-1 and TRBJ2-7, with TRBD1 matching over 7 bases. The CDR3 extends over 14 amino acids. After removal of 6 bases from V and 4 bases from J, the junction contained 12 bases not matched to a gene. CDR1 and CDR2 (germline): SQVTM, ANQGSEA. The DNA for the CDR3 is TGCAGCGTGAGGGCAGGGGGATTATCGTACGAGCAGTACTTC. Its translation: CSVRAGGLSYEQYF.

This clone was seen many times. This chain joins TRBV14 and TRBJ2-3; D is uncertain. Germline CDR1 and CDR2: SGHDN and FVKESK. Trimming removed 1 base at V and 6 bases at J, with 11 bases between. The CDR3 contains 14 residues. The CDR3, as DNA: TGTGCCAGCAGCCAAGCCCCGGGTTCGGATACGCAGTATTTT. It is translated as CASSQAPGSDTQYF.

A remark on this clone: Other nucleotide sequences in the sample specify the same CDR3. The genes are TRBV20-1 and TRBJ2-7; D gene unclear. Germline CDR1 and CDR2: DFQATT and SNEGSKA (reference sequence). This CDR3 contains 11 residues. Trimming took 0 bases from V and 3 from J, leaving 3 bases between them. CDR3 nucleotide sequence: TGCAGTGCTAGAGAAGTCTACGAGCAGTACTTC. This sequence encodes CSAREVYEQYF.

This clone was observed once. The rearrangement uses TRBV7-2 and TRBJ1-2, with TRBD1 identical over 8 bases. CDR1 and CDR2 from the germline V gene are SGHTA and FQGNSA. V lost 5 bases, J lost 5 bases, and 13 bases stayed unmatched. The CDR3 totals 16 residues. This chain's CDR3 is CASSTPDRGRRYGYTF. The CDR3 DNA is TGTGCCAGCAGCACGCCTGACAGGGGCCGTAGGTATGGCTACACCTTC.

This clone occurred a few times. The chain combines TRBV7-9 with TRBJ2-3; no reliable D call. The CDR3 length is 16 residues. The ends were cut back, 2 bases at V and 3 bases at J, with 15 bases in the middle. Germline-derived CDR1 and CDR2 are SEHNR and FQNEAQ (reference sequence). CDR3 residues: CASSLYGVQETDTQYF. CDR3 sequence (DNA): TGTGCCAGCAGCTTATATGGCGTCCAGGAGACAGATACGCAGTATTTT.

This chain connects TRBV6-5 to TRBJ1-2, with D unclear. With 2 bases removed from V and 4 bases from J, the gap between germline ends came to 8 bases. The CDR3 covers 13 residues. Germline values: CDR1 MNHEY, CDR2 SVGAGI. The CDR3 is CASSYKISYGYTF. CDR3 coding DNA: TGTGCCAGCAGTTACAAGATCTCCTATGGCTACACCTTC.

Worth noting for this clone: The same CDR3 arises from other DNA sequences in this sample as well. V and J are TRBV29-1 and TRBJ2-1; 16 nucleotides match TRBD2. The CDR3 sequence is 15 residues long. Trimming at V came to 6 bases and at J to 7 bases, leaving 6 bases not matched to a gene. The V gene's germline CDR1 is SQVTM and CDR2 ANQGSEA. DNA of the CDR3: TGCAGCGTAGCCGGGACTAGCGGGGGGGCAAATGAGCAGTTCTTC. Its protein product is CSVAGTSGGANEQFF.

On this clone itself: Being one base from a much bigger clone, this may be a read error. The J gene is TRBJ2-2, the V gene TRBV7-6; D not certain. Trimming shortened V by 5 bases and J by 1 base, and 5 bases separated the two germline ends. The CDR3 totals 13 residues. Germline V gives CDR1 SGHVS, CDR2 FNYEAQ. CDR3 bases: TGTGCCAGCAGCCTAAGGAACACCGGGGAGCTGTTTTTT. Translated, it gives CASSLRNTGELFF.

This clone was found a few times. J is TRBJ1-4 and V is TRBV14; the D is unclear. Deletions cut 1 base from V and 6 bases from J, with 3 bases between. Germline lookup yields CDR1 SGHDN and CDR2 FVKESK. The CDR3 is made up of 12 amino acids. The CDR3 is CASSQGYEKLFF. DNA of the CDR3: TGTGCCAGCAGCCAAGGGTATGAAAAACTGTTTTTT.

A remark on this clone: This specimen includes other DNA sequences encoding the same CDR3. The chain couples TRBV30 to TRBJ1-6; 9 nucleotides agree with TRBD1. V shed 3 bases, J shed 11 bases, and the junction held 8 bases outside the gene matches. Germline CDR1 reads GTSNPN; CDR2 reads SVGIG (reference sequence). CDR3 length: 14 amino acids. The CDR3 DNA reads TGTGCCTGGAGCCGGGGACAGGGTGGGGCACCCCTCCACTTT. Amino acid sequence: CAWSRGQGGAPLHF.

The chain recombines TRBV7-9 with TRBJ2-6; a weak D match, TRBD1 (6 bases). CDR1 is SEHNR, CDR2 FQNEAQ, per germline (reference sequence). CDR3 size: 17 residues. Trimming took 5 bases from V and 0 from J, leaving 14 bases between them. CDR3 region: CASSPSGQHSGANVLTF. The CDR3 DNA sequence: TGTGCCAGCAGCCCCAGTGGACAGCACTCTGGGGCCAACGTCCTGACTTTC.

This clone was detected ten times or more. V gene TRBV7-2 combines with J gene TRBJ2-7; D is undetermined. This CDR3 is built from 11 residues. CDR1 and CDR2 from the germline V gene are SGHTA and FQGNSA. Trimming removed 5 bases from V and 3 bases from J, with 5 bases in between. The chain's CDR3 is CASSPGYEQYF. In DNA, the CDR3 is TGTGCCAGCAGCCCCGGCTACGAGCAGTACTTC.

This rearrangement joins TRBV7-2 to TRBJ2-3; 7 positions match TRBD2. CDR3 length: 13 residues. The germline V gene has CDR1 SGHTA and CDR2 FQGNSA. V was pared by 4 bases and J by 7 bases, with 5 bases of the junction left unmatched. The CDR3 region is CASSWGGAYTQYF. The DNA of the CDR3 is TGTGCCAGCAGCTGGGGAGGGGCATATACGCAGTATTTT. Full variable domain (missing parts from reference TRBV7-2 and TRBJ2-3): GAGVSQSPSNKVTEKGKDVELRCDPISGHTALYWYRQSLGQGLEFLIYFQGNSAPDKSGLPSDRFSAERTGGSVSTLTIQRTQQEDSAVYLCASSWGGAYTQYFGPGTRLTVL.

This clone appeared a single time. This chain uses TRBV7-6 with TRBJ2-2; D gene ambiguous. CDR1 and CDR2 from the germline V gene are SGHVS and FNYEAQ. V gave up 5 bases and J gave up 2 bases, with 6 bases separating them. The CDR3 spans 13 residues. The DNA of the CDR3 is TGTGCCAGCAGCCTCTATAACACCGGGGAGCTGTTTTTT. It yields the protein CASSLYNTGELFF.

This clone was counted ten times or more. The V call is TRBV7-2, the J call TRBJ2-3; D is uncertain. The CDR3 spans 12 residues. Trimming shortened V by 5 bases and J by 5 bases, and 8 bases separated the two germline ends. Germline CDR1 is SGHTA and CDR2 is FQGNSA. CDR3 nucleotide sequence: TGTGCCAGCAGCCCGGCCCGAGATACGCAGTATTTT. It encodes CASSPARDTQYF.

CDR3: CASRDTVYNEQFF. The CDR3 bases are TGTGCCAGTAGGGACACCGTCTACAATGAGCAGTTCTTC. The V gene is TRBV6-1, the J gene TRBJ2-1; perhaps TRBD1 as D (6 bases). Trimming left V 9 bases short and J 3 bases short, with 12 bases between. Germline V gene lookup returns CDR1 MNHNS and CDR2 SASEGT. The CDR3 is 13 residues long.

This rearrangement joins TRBV30 to TRBJ2-3; D might be TRBD1 (5 bases). Germline values: CDR1 GTSNPN, CDR2 SVGIG (reference sequence). There are 13 residues in the CDR3. V was cut by 5 bases and J by 6 bases, with 15 bases left in between. CDR3 in amino acids: CAWAQVGADTQYF. Written as DNA, the CDR3 is TGTGCCTGGGCCCAGGTAGGGGCTGATACGCAGTATTTT.

This clone was seen a handful of times. The chain joins TRBV30 to TRBJ2-4; 9 nucleotides match TRBD2. The junction had 3 bases not matched to a gene; V was cut back by 0 bases and J by 0 bases. The germline CDR1 and CDR2 sequences are GTSNPN and SVGIG (reference sequence). The length of the CDR3 is 16 residues. The CDR3 sequence: CAWSVISGGAKNIQYF. In nucleotides, the CDR3 is TGTGCCTGGAGTGTAATTAGCGGGGGAGCCAAAAACATTCAGTACTTC. Filled out from reference TRBV30 and TRBJ2-4, the complete variable domain reads SQTIHQWPATLVQPVGSPLSLECTVEGTSNPNLYWYRQAAGRGLQLLFYSVGIGQISSEVPQNLSASRPQDRQFILSSKKLLLSDSGFYLCAWSVISGGAKNIQYFGAGTRLSVL.

The gene calls are TRBV7-9 and TRBJ2-1; D uncertain. The germline V and J ends were trimmed by 5 bases and 15 bases, with 23 bases remaining between them. Per germline, CDR1 SEHNR and CDR2 FQNEAQ (reference sequence). The length of the CDR3 is 14 residues. CDR3 sequence: CASSRGAAASQRFF. CDR3 DNA: TGTGCCAGCAGCCGCGGTGCTGCTGCCTCACAGCGGTTCTTC.

This clone has more than one count but fewer than ten. The chain combines TRBV29-1 with TRBJ1-2, with 9 positions matching TRBD1. Germline V gene sequence: CDR1 SQVTM, CDR2 ANQGSEA. The CDR3 totals 13 residues. The V segment lost 6 bases and the J segment 6 bases; nucleotides outside the gene matches: 8. DNA for the CDR3: TGCAGCGTCGGGGACAGGGTGCGTGATGGCTACACCTTC. Amino acid sequence: CSVGDRVRDGYTF.

The V call is TRBV9, the J call TRBJ1-5; 8 bases map to TRBD1. There are 15 residues in the CDR3. Germline V gene lookup returns CDR1 SGDLS and CDR2 YYNGEE. V shed 4 bases and J 2 bases; nucleotides not matched to a gene: 5. The CDR3 bases are TGTGCCAGCAGCTTGACAGGGGACCGCAATCAGCCCCAGCATTTT. Protein: CASSLTGDRNQPQHF.

This clone was seen more than once but under ten times. The chain is built from TRBV30 and TRBJ1-2, with 9 bases identical to TRBD1. The CDR3 length is 14 residues. The V segment lost 5 bases and the J segment 6 bases; nucleotides outside the gene matches: 10. Germline V gene sequence: CDR1 GTSNPN, CDR2 SVGIG (reference sequence). The chain's CDR3 is CAWGTGLNSDGYTF. As DNA, the CDR3 is TGTGCCTGGGGGACAGGGTTGAATTCGGATGGCTACACCTTC. Looking up the rest from reference TRBV30 and TRBJ1-2 gives the full variable domain: SQTIHQWPATLVQPVGSPLSLECTVEGTSNPNLYWYRQAAGRGLQLLFYSVGIGQISSEVPQNLSASRPQDRQFILSSKKLLLSDSGFYLCAWGTGLNSDGYTFGSGTRLTVV.

Only a few counts were recorded for this clone. J is TRBJ2-3 and V is TRBV27; unclear D gene. The CDR3 length is 16 residues. Deletions cut 1 base from V and 2 bases from J, with 13 bases between. The germline gives CDR1 MNHEY, CDR2 SMNVEV (reference sequence). The CDR3 nucleotides read TGTGCCAGCAGTTTATATAGAAATTCGGTCACAGATACGCAGTATTTT. Protein: CASSLYRNSVTDTQYF.

The chain is built from TRBV7-2 and TRBJ2-3; 11 bases are shared with TRBD2. Trimming at V came to 8 bases and at J to 3 bases, leaving 4 bases not matched to a gene. This CDR3 spans 14 amino acids. In germline, CDR1 is SGHTA, CDR2 FQGNSA. Here the CDR3 DNA reads TGTGCCAGCGAGGCTAGCGGGAGGACAGATACGCAGTATTTT. Translating it yields CASEASGRTDTQYF.

This clone occurred many times. V is TRBV28 and J is TRBJ1-2; D is undetermined. This CDR3 is 14 amino acids long. CDR1 is MDHEN, CDR2 SYDVKM, per germline. The germline V and J ends were trimmed by 6 bases and 5 bases, with 16 bases remaining between them. CDR3 DNA sequence: TGTGCCAGCAGCCAAAGCCTAGGGCTTTATGGCTACACCTTC. Its translation: CASSQSLGLYGYTF.

As regards this clone: Within the sample, other DNA sequences also encode this same CDR3. This rearrangement joins TRBV7-9 to TRBJ1-4; 8 bases align to TRBD1. V trimming: 5 bases; J trimming: 8 bases; junction bases outside the gene matches: 7. The CDR3 sequence is 14 residues long. CDR1 SEHNR and CDR2 FQNEAQ come from the germline V gene (reference sequence). This CDR3 is CASSQGQGREKLFF. Here the CDR3 DNA reads TGTGCCAGCAGCCAAGGACAGGGTCGGGAAAAACTGTTTTTT.

This clone was counted between two and nine times. This sequence joins TRBV10-3 and TRBJ2-6; no definite D call. This CDR3 has 16 amino acids. V was cut by 3 bases and J by 0 bases, with 9 bases left in between. The germline gives CDR1 ENHRY, CDR2 SYGVKD. In DNA, the CDR3 is TGTGCCATCAGTGATAGTGCAAACTCTGGGGCCAACGTCCTGACTTTC. It is translated as CAISDSANSGANVLTF.